The source of this T cell receptor beta chain is a study of regulatory T cells in long-lasting Graves disease. The time point: newly diagnosed GD, antithyroid drugs for less than 3 months. Construction of the TCR library relied on RNA isolated from PBMCs. V gave up 0 bases and J gave up 0 bases, with 11 bases separating them. In germline, CDR1 is MNHEY, CDR2 SVGAGI. This CDR3 spans 16 amino acids. Arm-PCR of CDR3 regions and iRepertoire HTBI primers were the basis on which TCR beta libraries were built. TCRdb passed the multiplex PCR reads through MiXCR, listing each CDR3 protein once. The sample has roughly 500,000 distinct CDR3 sequences; less than 15% are singletons. This clonotype was detected ten times or more. This sample also appeared in a second study, on T cells in Graves' hyperthyroidism and ophthalmopathy. From that study: With a duration under 2 months, the hyperthyroidism was newly diagnosed in patients aged 18 to 65. Clinical symptoms, serum thyroxine, TRAb, thyroid ultrasound and orbital computed tomography established diagnosis. The HTBI set primed first-round TCR CDR3 RT-PCR. Most thyroid clonotypes with frequency above 0.001 were detected in blood.

The input for sequencing was peripheral blood mononuclear cells (PBMCs), taken at new diagnosis, from a patient treated with antithyroid drugs. The chain links TRBV6-5 to TRBJ1-1; D call uncertain. The sequence was obtained from a man younger than 40 with Graves disease. The CDR3, as DNA: TGTGCCAGCAGTTACTCGGTCGACACCTTGAACACTGAAGCTTTCTTT. Translating it yields CASSYSVDTLNTEAFF.